This entry concerns a single T cell receptor beta chain. The antigen is unknown. This sample is drawn from a study of shared clonotypes between healthy human individuals. Findings of the study overall: Sharing across a handful of donors was seen in 5% to 5.5% of naive CD4 clonotypes.

Clones were read by immunoSEQ multiplex PCR, and TCRdb kept only the in-frame ones, dropping some. This sample has about 510,000 clones, with about 96% found just once. The CDR3 extends over 12 amino acids. CDR1 and CDR2 from the germline V gene are MGHRA and YSYEKL. Trimming stripped 2 bases from V and 10 bases from J, with 8 bases between. The sequence derives from a woman in her thirties in good health. This chain connects TRBV4-1 to TRBJ1-4; D may be TRBD1 (6 bases). Input material: naive CD4+ T cells sorted from blood. The subset denotes: CD45RA+ positively selected. CDR3 DNA: TGCGCCAGCAGCCAAACGACAGGAAAACTGTTTTTT. This encodes CASSQTTGKLFF.